This T cell receptor beta chain was recorded in a study of cytomegalovirus exposure and HLA in healthy donors. Healthy bone marrow donors made up the cohort. Use of 60 Vbeta and 13 Jbeta primers characterized the PCR. Assay used: immunoSEQ multiplex PCR; TCRdb lists only in-frame clones, some missing. Altogether 150,000 or so clones are present, more than 70% being singletons, with the ten largest covering about 11%. Per the germline V gene, CDR1 is SGHRS and CDR2 is YFSETQ. The CDR3 is made up of 14 amino acids. J was trimmed by 2 bases and V by 7 bases; bases with no gene match: 8. The specimen sequenced was PBMCs. The chain joins TRBV5-1 to TRBJ2-5; TRBD2 aligns across 7 bases. This receptor was identified in a man between 18 and 29 years old in good health and CMV-seropositive. CDR3: CASSSGRNQETQYF. CDR3 nucleotides: TGCGCCAGCTCTAGCGGAAGAAATCAAGAGACCCAGTACTTC.